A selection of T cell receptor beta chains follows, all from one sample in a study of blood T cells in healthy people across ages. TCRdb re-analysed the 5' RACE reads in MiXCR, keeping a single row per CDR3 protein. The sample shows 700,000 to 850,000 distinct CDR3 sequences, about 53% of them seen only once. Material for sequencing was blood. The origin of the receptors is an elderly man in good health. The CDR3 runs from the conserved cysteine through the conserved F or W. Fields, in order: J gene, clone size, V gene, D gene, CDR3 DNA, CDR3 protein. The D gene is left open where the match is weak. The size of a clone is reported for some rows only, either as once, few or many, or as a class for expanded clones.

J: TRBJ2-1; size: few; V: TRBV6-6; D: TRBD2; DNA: TGTGCCAGCAGGCGGCTAGCGGGAGGAAGGGACAATGAGCAGTTCTTC; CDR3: CASRRLAGGRDNEQFF
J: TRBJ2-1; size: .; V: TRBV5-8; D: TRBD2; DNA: TGTGCCAGCAGCCTCAGACTAGCGGGAGATTATCATGAGCAGTTCTTC; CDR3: CASSLRLAGDYHEQFF
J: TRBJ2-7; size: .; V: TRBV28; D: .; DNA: TGTGCCAGCAGTCCCCAGACAGGTAGAGCCTACGAGCAGTACTTC; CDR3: CASSPQTGRAYEQYF
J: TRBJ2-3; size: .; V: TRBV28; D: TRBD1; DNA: TGTGCCAGCAATGGCCCGGGACAGGGGTCGGGTACGCAGTATTTT; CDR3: CASNGPGQGSGTQYF
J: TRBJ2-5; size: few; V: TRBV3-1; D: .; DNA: TGTGCCAGCAGCCAAGATCTGGGTAGCTCGACCCAGTACTTC; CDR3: CASSQDLGSSTQYF
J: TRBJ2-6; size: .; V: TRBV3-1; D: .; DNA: TGTGCCAGCAGCCTCCGTAGACCGAACTCTGGGGCCAACGTCCTGACTTTC; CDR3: CASSLRRPNSGANVLTF
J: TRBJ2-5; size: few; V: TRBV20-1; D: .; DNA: TGCAGTGCTAGAGACAGGGCAGGGGAGACCCAGTACTTC; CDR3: CSARDRAGETQYF
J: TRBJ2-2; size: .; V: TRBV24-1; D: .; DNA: TGTGCCGCCAGTCGGACCACCGGGGAGCTGTTTTTT; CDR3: CAASRTTGELFF
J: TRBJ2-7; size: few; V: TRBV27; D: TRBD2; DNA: TGTGCCAGCAGTGCCCAGTGGGGGGGAACCTACGAGCAGTACTTC; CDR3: CASSAQWGGTYEQYF
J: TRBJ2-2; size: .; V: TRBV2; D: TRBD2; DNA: TGTGCCAGCAGTTATGGCGGGGGAGCGGGGAACACCGGGGAGCTGTTTTTT; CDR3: CASSYGGGAGNTGELFF
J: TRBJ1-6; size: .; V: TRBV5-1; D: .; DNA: TGCGCCAGCAGCTTGGCGACCGGACTGGCCCTCCACTTT; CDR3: CASSLATGLALHF
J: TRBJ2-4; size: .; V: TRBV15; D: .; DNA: TGTGCCACCAGCAGGCCCGGACAAGCCAAAAACATTCAGTACTTC; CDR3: CATSRPGQAKNIQYF
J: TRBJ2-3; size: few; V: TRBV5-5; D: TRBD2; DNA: TGTGCCAGCAGCTTGTCTCCGACTAGCGCCTCAGATACGCAGTATTTT; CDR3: CASSLSPTSASDTQYF
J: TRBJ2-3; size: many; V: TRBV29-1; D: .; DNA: TGCAGCGCTGACAGAGCCACCACAGATACGCAGTATTTT; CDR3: CSADRATTDTQYF
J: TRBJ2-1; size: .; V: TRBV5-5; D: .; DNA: TGTGCCAGCAGCTTGGTGGCACTGCTGGCCGGAGGAGGAAGCTCCTACAATGAGCAGTTCTTC; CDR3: CASSLVALLAGGGSSYNEQFF
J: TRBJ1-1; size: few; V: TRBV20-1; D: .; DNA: TGCAGTGCTAGGTTTGGCAGAAACACTGAAGCTTTCTTT; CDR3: CSARFGRNTEAFF
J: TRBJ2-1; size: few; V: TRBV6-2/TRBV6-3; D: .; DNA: TGTGCCAGCAGCAAGTTGGGTGAGCAGTTCTTC; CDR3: CASSKLGEQFF
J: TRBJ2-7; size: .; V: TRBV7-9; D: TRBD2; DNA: TGTGCCAGCAGCTCCGGGAGGGGCGGAAGCTCCTACGAGCAGTACTTC; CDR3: CASSSGRGGSSYEQYF
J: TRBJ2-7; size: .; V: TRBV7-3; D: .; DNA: TGTGCCAGCAGCTTACTTGCTCGGGAGTCCTCCTACGAGCAGTACTTC; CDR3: CASSLLARESSYEQYF
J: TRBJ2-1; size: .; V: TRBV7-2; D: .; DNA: TGTGCCAGCAGCCCATTTGGCCCCCCGAATGAGCAGTTCTTC; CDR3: CASSPFGPPNEQFF
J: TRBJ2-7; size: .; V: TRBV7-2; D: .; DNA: TGTGCCAGCAGCGGTCCATGGGGACTCTCGAACGAGCAGTACTTC; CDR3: CASSGPWGLSNEQYF
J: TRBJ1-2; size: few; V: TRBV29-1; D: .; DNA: TGCAGCGTTTATAAACCCGGGACAACCGGAAACTATGGCTACACCTTC; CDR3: CSVYKPGTTGNYGYTF
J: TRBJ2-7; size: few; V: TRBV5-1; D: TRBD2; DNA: TGCGCCAGCAGCCTAGCGGGAGGGTTGTACGAGCAGTACTTC; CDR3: CASSLAGGLYEQYF
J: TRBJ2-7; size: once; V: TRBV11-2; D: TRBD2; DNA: TGTGCCAGCAGCTCCCGGGGACTAGCAACCTACGAGCAGTACTTC; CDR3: CASSSRGLATYEQYF
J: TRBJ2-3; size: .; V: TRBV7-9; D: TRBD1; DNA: TGTGCCAGCAGCTCACAGGGGTTCAGATACGCGTATTTT; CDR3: CASSSQGFRYAYF
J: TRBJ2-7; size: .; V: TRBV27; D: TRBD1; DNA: TGTGCCAGCAGCCTGGACAGGGGCTACGACGAGCAGTACTTC; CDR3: CASSLDRGYDEQYF
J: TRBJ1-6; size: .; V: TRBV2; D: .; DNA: TGTGCCAGCGGCAGGGACGCGCAGGATTCACCCCTCCACTTT; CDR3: CASGRDAQDSPLHF
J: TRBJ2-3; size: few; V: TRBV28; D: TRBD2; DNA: TGTGCCAGCAGTTTATTGGTCGGACTAGCGGGATCTGATACGCAGTATTTT; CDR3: CASSLLVGLAGSDTQYF
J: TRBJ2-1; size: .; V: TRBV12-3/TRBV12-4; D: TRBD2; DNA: TGTGCCAGCAGTCATGATCTAGCGGGAGTTTCCTACAATGAGCAGTTCTTC; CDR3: CASSHDLAGVSYNEQFF
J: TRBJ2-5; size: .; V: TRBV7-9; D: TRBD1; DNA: TGTGCCAGCAGCTTCCGGGACAGGGGGTTCGGAGAGACCCAGTACTTC; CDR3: CASSFRDRGFGETQYF
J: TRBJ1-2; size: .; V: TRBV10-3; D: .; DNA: TGTGCCATCAGTGAGACAATTCCTAACTATGGCTACACCTTC; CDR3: CAISETIPNYGYTF
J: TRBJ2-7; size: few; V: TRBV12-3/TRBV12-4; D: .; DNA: TGTGCCAGCAGGCCCTCCGGGCGCGAGCAGTACTTC; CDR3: CASRPSGREQYF
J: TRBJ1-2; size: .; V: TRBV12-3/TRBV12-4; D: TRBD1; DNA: TGTGCCAGCAGTTTGTGGGACAGGGAGAGTGGTGGCTACACCTTC; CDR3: CASSLWDRESGGYTF
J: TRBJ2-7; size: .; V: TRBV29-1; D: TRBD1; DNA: TGCAGCGTTGAAGATCGAGAACAGGGGATAGCCTACGAGCAGTACTTC; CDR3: CSVEDREQGIAYEQYF
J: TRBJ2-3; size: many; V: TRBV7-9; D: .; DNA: TGTGCCAGCAGCCCCGGTGAGAGCGGACCCGTAAATACGCAGTATTTT; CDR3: CASSPGESGPVNTQYF
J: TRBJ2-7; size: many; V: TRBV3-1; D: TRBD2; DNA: TGTGCCAGCAGCCCTCGGGGGGCCTACGAGCAGTACTTC; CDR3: CASSPRGAYEQYF
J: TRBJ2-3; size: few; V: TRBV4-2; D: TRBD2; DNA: TGTGCCAGCAGCCCACTTCAAACCGGGACTAGCGGGAGATACGCGTATTTT; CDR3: CASSPLQTGTSGRYAYF
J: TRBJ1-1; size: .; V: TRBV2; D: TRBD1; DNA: TGTGCCAGCAGTGACAGGGGGCGAAACACTGAAGCTTTCTTT; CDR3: CASSDRGRNTEAFF
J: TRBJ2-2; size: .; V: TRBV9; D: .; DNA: TGTGCCAGCAGCGAACGCGGGACACCGAACACCGGGGAGCTGTTTTTT; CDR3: CASSERGTPNTGELFF
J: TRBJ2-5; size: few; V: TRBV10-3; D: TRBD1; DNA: TGTGCCATCACTTCTGACAGGGGAAGAGAGACCCAGTACTTC; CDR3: CAITSDRGRETQYF
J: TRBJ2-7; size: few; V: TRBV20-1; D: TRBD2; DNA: TGCAGTGCTAGTCGGGAGGGCGTCCCCTACGAGCAGTACTTC; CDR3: CSASREGVPYEQYF
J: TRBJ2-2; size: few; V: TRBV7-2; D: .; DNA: TGTGCCAGCGGGCTCCAGAACACCGGGGAGCTGTTTTTT; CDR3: CASGLQNTGELFF
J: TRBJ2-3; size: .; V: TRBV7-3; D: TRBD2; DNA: TGTGCCAGCAGCTTAACGGGGGTAGCGGGGGTCACAGATACGCAGTATTTT; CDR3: CASSLTGVAGVTDTQYF
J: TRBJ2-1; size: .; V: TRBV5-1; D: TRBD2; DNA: TGCGCCAGCAGCTTAGCGGCGCCTGGGACTAGCGGATACAATGAGCAGTTCTTC; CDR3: CASSLAAPGTSGYNEQFF
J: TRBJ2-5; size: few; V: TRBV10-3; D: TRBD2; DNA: TGTGCCGCTGGACTAGCCGGAGAGACCCAGTACTTC; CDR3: CAAGLAGETQYF
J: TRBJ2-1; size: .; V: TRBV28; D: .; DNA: TGTGCCAGCACTTATACGGGCGGAACCTACAATGAGCAGTTCTTC; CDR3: CASTYTGGTYNEQFF
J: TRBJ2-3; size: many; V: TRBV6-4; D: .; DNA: TGTGCCAGCAGGCAGACTGTCACAGATACGCAGTATTTT; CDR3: CASRQTVTDTQYF
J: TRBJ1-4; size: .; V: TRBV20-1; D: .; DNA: TGCAGTGCTAGAGATTTACGGCAGCCGGGCCGCAATGAAAAACTGTTTTTT; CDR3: CSARDLRQPGRNEKLFF
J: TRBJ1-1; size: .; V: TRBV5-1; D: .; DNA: TGCGCCAGCAGCACCGATTGGGGTGGCACTGAAGCTTTCTTT; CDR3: CASSTDWGGTEAFF
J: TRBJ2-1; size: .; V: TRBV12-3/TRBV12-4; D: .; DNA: TGTGCCAGCAGTTTCTCGGGACTTAGAGTCAATGAGCAGTTCTTC; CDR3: CASSFSGLRVNEQFF